This TCR beta chain was captured by sequencing in a study of shared clonotypes between healthy human individuals. General study findings and limits: For sorted subsets, rarefaction showed incomplete sequencing despite large depth.

Assay execution proceeded at the deep level. This table comes from immunoSEQ multiplex PCR, and its TCRdb copy is limited to in-frame clones, with some not included. The sample has about 2 million clones; approximately 95% are singletons. This clone was found once. Its antigen remains unknown. CD8 cells classed as naive were CD45RO-negative and positively selected for CCR7, excluding terminally differentiated effector memory CD45RA+ cells. The receptor's source is a young man in good health. The sequenced material came from naive CD8+ T cells sorted from blood.

The CDR3 protein is CASSVDDRAQPQHF. CDR3 DNA: TGTGCCAGCAGCGTGGATGACAGAGCTCAGCCCCAGCATTTT. The V gene is TRBV9, the J gene TRBJ1-5, with a possible D match to TRBD1 (5 bases). Germline-derived CDR1 and CDR2 are SGDLS and YYNGEE. The V end was cut by 2 bases, the J end by 6 bases, with 12 bases between. The CDR3 has 14 amino acids.